What follows is one TCR beta chain and its context. The target of this receptor is not known. Base qualities were left out, and no much larger clone turns up one base away. The data were obtained in a study of blood T cell repertoires in COVID-19 (dated by TCRdb to 2020 to 2021). Background on the whole study: Samples covering the acute and convalescent phases of COVID-19 were provided by collaborators in the United States, Italy and Spain. The material from the prospective study consisted of cDNA or gDNA derived from T cells, B-cell-depleted T cells, or PBMCs. The dataset comprised deeply sampled blood TCRbeta repertoires from subjects exposed to, actively infected with, or recovered from COVID-19. A freely available public database, intended as a resource for researchers studying the immune response to SARS-CoV-2, is where the repertoires were released. The samples were drawn from two sources: the first 160 participants of the ongoing ImmuneRACE study, and approximately 1,300 subjects contributed by 6 global collaborators. A de-identified subject ID, COVID-19 status, age in years and sex were almost always included in the sample metadata. HLA class I and class II types, where available, came from metadata supplied by the sample provider rather than from assay-based typing.

Each collaborating institution followed its own protocols to collect whole blood in K2EDTA tubes. For TCRbeta analysis, collaborator samples were shipped as frozen whole blood, as isolated PBMCs, or as DNA extracted from either sample type. Relative to germline, V is 8 bases shorter and J is 2 bases shorter, with 21 bases between their ends. The germline V gene (reference sequence) sets CDR1 to LNHDA and CDR2 to SQIVND. The CDR3 covers 16 residues, taking in both the cysteine and the phenylalanine. Of the read, only the CDR3 DNA is kept; its 48 bases are in frame from base 1. TCRbeta CDR3 regions were amplified from genomic DNA using the immunoSEQ Assay, a bias-controlled multiplex PCR. In the original analysis: The number of nucleated cells in each sample was estimated from the amplification of reference gene primers within the assay. To quantify the absolute abundance of each unique TCRbeta CDR3 rearrangement, sequence reads were collapsed and filtered. For each sample, productive Simpson clonality was calculated as the square root of Simpson's diversity index across productive rearrangements. As stored in TCRdb, this immuneACCESS dataset retains in-frame rearrangements with V and J assigned. A fraction of the clones does not appear; measured against another copy, unresolved V genes explain less than half of the discrepancy, and the remainder lacks a known reason. V and J calls and clone size are as listed in that table; D and trimming were resolved from the DNA. The sample contains 250,000 to 350,000 clones, roughly 80% of them found a single time. Around 4.2% of the sample comes from the top ten.

The full study reports these points: Clinical and demographic metadata were provided uncurated, with the amount varying by source and participant.

The sequence is built from TRBV19 and TRBJ1-2; no D gene can be assigned with confidence. Specimen: peripheral blood. This clonotype was sampled from a woman aged 50 to 65 with active or convalescent COVID-19. Read as DNA, the sequence is TGTGCCAGTTCCACGCGGGGAGGTGAACGGAACTATGGCTACACCTTC. It codes for CASSTRGGERNYGYTF.